The 26 T cell receptor beta chains below come from one sample, sequenced in a study of long-term antiretroviral therapy in people with HIV (dated by TCRdb to the early 2020s). The immunoSEQ hsTCRB v3.0 assay was used at survey level resolution to sequence the TRB variable region. Held by TCRdb, this immuneACCESS table contains in-frame sequences only and omits some clones. Under half of the omission traces to an unresolved V gene where checked; the cause of the rest is unknown. Across this sample there are roughly 19,000 clones, with more than 70% seen only once. The ten largest clones add up to over 8.5% of the sample. Material: unsorted PBMCs, obtained about 2.4 years after starting antiretroviral therapy. The receptors derive from a man aged 35 to 55 with HIV.

The count of this clone is one. This chain connects TRBV5-1 to TRBJ1-4, with D possibly being TRBD1 (6 bases). The V end was cut by 5 bases, the J end by 0 bases, with 14 bases between. CDR1 SGHRS and CDR2 YFSETQ come from the germline V gene. The CDR3 length is 16 residues. The DNA for the CDR3 is TGCGCCAGCAGACCAGGGGTAGGGGCAACTAATGAAAAACTGTTTTTT. Its translation: CASRPGVGATNEKLFF.

The chain recombines TRBV5-4 with TRBJ1-4, with no clear D. Per the germline V gene, CDR1 is SGHNT and CDR2 is YYREEE (reference sequence). The CDR3 totals 13 residues. Trimming shortened V by 1 base and J by 4 bases, and 5 bases separated the two germline ends. CDR3 nucleotide sequence: TGTGCCAGCAGCTTGTCAGATAATGAAAAACTGTTTTTT. It is translated as CASSLSDNEKLFF.

This sequence joins TRBV5-1 and TRBJ2-1; 14 nucleotides match TRBD2. The CDR3 contains 17 residues. The J segment lost 9 bases and the V segment lost 0 bases, leaving 8 bases of the junction unmatched. CDR1 is SGHRS and CDR2 is YFSETQ in the germline V gene. CDR3 amino acids: CASSLGLAGGPGGEQFF. CDR3 sequence (DNA): TGCGCCAGCAGCTTGGGACTAGCGGGAGGGCCAGGGGGTGAGCAGTTCTTC.

V usage is TRBV21-1 and J usage is TRBJ1-1; the D call of TRBD1 is as the table states it, not checked on the DNA. TRBV21-1 is a recognized pseudogene. The CDR3 is 16 residues long. CDR3 sequence (DNA): TGTGCCAGCAGAGTCGTCGTGGCAGGGCAGAACACTGAAGCTTTCTTT. It yields the protein CASRVVVAGQNTEAFF.

This chain joins TRBV7-2 and TRBJ2-2, with 8 nucleotides matching TRBD2. CDR3 length: 16 residues. V shed 1 base and J 4 bases; nucleotides not matched to a gene: 5. The germline V gene has CDR1 SGHTA and CDR2 FQGNSA. The CDR3 protein is CASSLDPGGTTGELFF. CDR3 sequence (DNA): TGTGCCAGCAGCTTAGATCCGGGAGGGACCACCGGGGAGCTGTTTTTT.

Here the CDR3 DNA reads TGTGCCAGCAGTTCTCTCGGGGACTACTATGGCTACACCTTC. Translated, it gives CASSSLGDYYGYTF. This rearrangement joins TRBV6-6 to TRBJ1-2, with D possibly matching TRBD1 (5 bases). The CDR3 is 14 residues long. The V end was cut by 4 bases, the J end by 3 bases, with 12 bases between. The germline CDR1 and CDR2 sequences are MNHNY and SVGAGI (reference sequence).

DNA for the CDR3: TGCAGCGGTGGGACAACCTACAATGAGCAGTTCTTC. It encodes CSGGTTYNEQFF. The chain carries TRBV29-1 and TRBJ2-1; D may be TRBD1 (6 bases). Germline CDR1 is SQVTM and CDR2 is ANQGSEA. The V gene lost 7 bases and the J gene lost 2 bases, with 9 bases spanning the gap. The CDR3 extends over 12 amino acids.

This CDR3 reads CASSLGLASQETQYF. In DNA, the CDR3 is TGTGCCAGCAGCTTGGGACTAGCCAGCCAAGAGACCCAGTACTTC. V usage is TRBV7-9 and J usage is TRBJ2-5, with 9 bases that match TRBD2. Germline CDR1 SEHNR, CDR2 FQNEAQ (reference sequence). The CDR3 extends over 15 amino acids. The V gene end was trimmed by 3 bases and the J gene end by 1 base; junction bases not matched to a gene: 3. The full variable domain, in which reference TRBV7-9 and TRBJ2-5 provide the parts outside the CDR3, is DTGVSQNPRHKITKRGQNVTFRCDPISEHNRLYWYRQTLGQGPEFLTYFQNEAQLEKSRLLSDRFSAERPKGSFSTLEIQRTEQGDSAMYLCASSLGLASQETQYFGPGTRLLVL.

This sequence joins TRBV19 and TRBJ2-7; 12 nucleotides line up with TRBD2. J was trimmed by 2 bases and V by 6 bases; bases with no gene match: 5. This CDR3 is built from 15 residues. Germline CDR1 and CDR2: LNHDA and SQIVND (reference sequence). The chain's CDR3 is CASSPLAGGPYEQYF. Written as DNA, the CDR3 is TGTGCCAGTAGCCCACTAGCGGGAGGACCCTACGAGCAGTACTTC. Drawing the rest from reference TRBV19 and TRBJ2-7, the complete variable domain is DGGITQSPKYLFRKEGQNVTLSCEQNLNHDAMYWYRQDPGQGLRLIYYSQIVNDFQKGDIAEGYSVSREKKESFPLTVTSAQKNPTAFYLCASSPLAGGPYEQYFGPGTRLTVT.

This rearrangement joins TRBV7-8 to TRBJ1-5; a possible D gene is TRBD1 (5 bases). The CDR3 runs 17 residues. V gave up 5 bases and J gave up 2 bases, with 19 bases separating them. The V gene's germline CDR1 is SGHVS and CDR2 FQNEAQ. CDR3 nucleotides: TGTGCCAGCAGCACCCCCGGTGGGGGATTAGGCAATCAGCCCCAGCATTTT. Residues: CASSTPGGGLGNQPQHF.

This clone turned up a few times. The J gene is TRBJ2-3, the V gene TRBV21-1; TRBD2, as called in the table, went unchecked against the DNA. TRBV21-1 is an annotated pseudogene. The CDR3 has 18 residues. Here the CDR3 DNA reads TGTGCCAGCAGCAAAGAGAGAGGTCTTAACTCTCTCACAGATACGCAGTATTTT. The encoded protein is CASSKERGLNSLTDTQYF.

The genes are TRBV5-1 and TRBJ2-2; TRBD1 is a possible D gene (5 bases). The ends were cut back, 4 bases at V and 4 bases at J, with 17 bases in the middle. Looked up from germline, CDR1 is SGHRS and CDR2 is YFSETQ. The CDR3 sequence is 16 residues long. CDR3 bases: TGCGCCAGCAGCCAGTTCCCAGGGATGAGCACCGGGGAGCTGTTTTTT. It is translated as CASSQFPGMSTGELFF.

The rearrangement uses TRBV5-1 and TRBJ1-1, with TRBD1 as a possible D gene (5 bases). The CDR3 extends over 17 amino acids. Trimming stripped 3 bases from V and 0 bases from J, with 18 bases between. Germline V gives CDR1 SGHRS, CDR2 YFSETQ. The chain's CDR3 is CASSWGDDRRMNTEAFF. CDR3 in DNA: TGCGCCAGCAGCTGGGGCGACGATAGGCGTATGAACACTGAAGCTTTCTTT.

The chain joins TRBV2 to TRBJ1-4; no reliable D call. Germline-derived CDR1 and CDR2 are SNHLY and FYNNEI. V was cut by 7 bases and J by 1 base, with 10 bases left in between. The CDR3 runs to 14 residues. The CDR3 is CASTAMGTNEKLFF. DNA for the CDR3: TGTGCCAGCACTGCGATGGGAACTAATGAAAAACTGTTTTTT.

The chain is built from TRBV4-1 and TRBJ2-3, with a tentative D call TRBD2 (5 bases). CDR1 is MGHRA, CDR2 YSYEKL, per germline. The CDR3 runs to 14 residues. With 4 bases removed from V and 2 bases from J, the gap between germline ends came to 10 bases. The DNA for the CDR3 is TGCGCCAGCAGCCTTCGGGATTACACAGATACGCAGTATTTT. Its translation is CASSLRDYTDTQYF.

The chain uses TRBV2 and TRBJ2-1, with D possibly matching TRBD1 (5 bases). The CDR3 sequence is 14 residues long. In germline, CDR1 is SNHLY, CDR2 FYNNEI. The germline V and J ends were trimmed by 4 bases and 8 bases, with 15 bases remaining between them. Written as DNA, the CDR3 is TGTGCCAGCAGTGTCAGAAAGGGGTCCGATGAGCAGTTCTTC. This sequence encodes CASSVRKGSDEQFF.

The chain couples TRBV6-6 to TRBJ2-4; D is undetermined. The CDR3 spans 14 residues. Germline CDR1 reads MNHNY; CDR2 reads SVGAGI (reference sequence). The V end was cut by 5 bases, the J end by 0 bases, with 8 bases between. In DNA form, the CDR3 reads TGTGCCAGCAGTACCCAATTAGCCAAAAACATTCAGTACTTC. Its protein is CASSTQLAKNIQYF.

In DNA form, the CDR3 reads TGCAGCGCCCAGGGGGGGGCTGACACCGGGGAGCTGTTTTTT. It yields the protein CSAQGGADTGELFF. The chain uses TRBV29-1 and TRBJ2-2; possibly TRBD1 or TRBD2 for D (7 bases each). The germline V gene has CDR1 SQVTM and CDR2 ANQGSEA. This CDR3 is built from 14 residues. Trimming took 7 bases from V and 3 from J, leaving 15 bases between them.

This clone counts as medium-sized (0.01 to 0.1%). This chain connects TRBV6-1 to TRBJ1-6; D gene unclear. The germline V gene encodes CDR1 MNHNS and CDR2 SASEGT. V lost 0 bases and J 9 bases, leaving 15 bases between the germline ends. CDR3 length: 16 amino acids. Here the CDR3 DNA reads TGTGCCAGCAGTGAAGCGGACGGCGGGATGGGTTCACCCCTCCACTTT. Its translation is CASSEADGGMGSPLHF.

V is TRBV4-2 and J is TRBJ2-3, with D uncertain. In germline, CDR1 is LGHNA, CDR2 YNFKEQ. V lost 2 bases and J 0 bases, leaving 9 bases between the germline ends. The CDR3 has 15 amino acids. CDR3 amino acids: CASSQTVISTDTQYF. CDR3 nucleotide sequence: TGTGCCAGCAGCCAAACGGTGATTAGCACAGATACGCAGTATTTT.

The V gene is TRBV5-5, the J gene TRBJ2-7; possible D gene TRBD2, 5 bases. Germline CDR1 and CDR2: SGHKS and YYEKEE (reference sequence). V lost 0 bases, J lost 3 bases, and 10 bases lay in between. This CDR3 is 14 amino acids long. The CDR3 protein is CASSLEGRFYEQYF. CDR3 nucleotides: TGTGCCAGCAGCTTGGAAGGGAGATTCTACGAGCAGTACTTC. Supplemented by reference TRBV5-5 and TRBJ2-7, the full variable domain reads DAGVTQSPTHLIKTRGQQVTLRCSPISGHKSVSWYQQVLGQGPQFIFQYYEKEERGRGNFPDRFSARQFPNYSSELNVNALLLGDSALYLCASSLEGRFYEQYFGPGTRLTVT.

The CDR3 here is CASSLAGGETQYF. The CDR3 DNA reads as TGTGCCAGCAGCTTAGCAGGGGGCGAGACCCAGTACTTC. The rearrangement links TRBV7-9 to TRBJ2-5; TRBD1 agrees at 7 bases. After removal of 0 bases from V and 5 bases from J, the junction contained 0 bases not matched to a gene. CDR1 and CDR2 (germline): SEHNR, FQNEAQ (reference sequence). The CDR3 runs to 13 residues.

The gene calls are TRBV4-2 and TRBJ1-4; weak D call: TRBD1 (6 bases). This CDR3 region has 17 residues. V lost 3 bases and J 0 bases, leaving 14 bases between the germline ends. In germline, CDR1 is LGHNA, CDR2 YNFKEQ. This chain's CDR3 is CASSHGGQPATNEKLFF. The CDR3, as DNA: TGTGCCAGCAGCCACGGGGGACAACCCGCAACTAATGAAAAACTGTTTTTT.

This chain connects TRBV29-1 to TRBJ2-2; no definite D call. Germline V gene sequence: CDR1 SQVTM, CDR2 ANQGSEA. The CDR3 consists of 13 residues. V lost 4 bases, J lost 1 base, and 7 bases lay in between. The CDR3, as DNA: TGCAGCGTTGTAAGAGGGAACACCGGGGAGCTGTTTTTT. Its translation is CSVVRGNTGELFF.

The V gene is TRBV5-4, the J gene TRBJ2-7, with D unresolved. The CDR3 has 13 amino acids. From germline, CDR1 is SGHNT and CDR2 YYREEE (reference sequence). With 3 bases removed from V and 1 base from J, the gap between germline ends came to 8 bases. CDR3 sequence (DNA): TGTGCCAGCAGCTCGGACGATTCCTACGAGCAGTACTTC. Translated: CASSSDDSYEQYF.

The gene calls are TRBV7-9 and TRBJ2-3, with TRBD1 as a possible D gene (6 bases). V lost 6 bases and J 2 bases, leaving 12 bases between the germline ends. Germline V gene lookup returns CDR1 SEHNR and CDR2 FQNEAQ (reference sequence). This CDR3 is 14 amino acids long. CDR3 sequence reads: CASRRGGATDTQYF. CDR3 DNA: TGTGCCAGCAGACGAGGGGGAGCCACAGATACGCAGTATTTT.